Below, 2 T cell receptor beta chains from the same sample are listed, as sequenced in a study of breast tumors, draining lymph nodes, adjacent tissues. The lymph nodes were axillary draining lymph nodes from breast cancer patients. Via MiXCR, TCRdb re-called the multiplex PCR reads, giving one row per CDR3 protein. The sample includes some 230,000 distinct CDR3 sequences, around 35% of them seen just once. The specimen sequenced was axillary lymph node tissue. These receptors came from a female donor with breast cancer. Some clones in this sample may be carry-over from other donors' samples.

This clonotype was counted many times. The gene calls are TRBV12-3 or TRBV12-4 and TRBJ1-5; TRBD1 matches at 7 bases. V lost 4 bases, J lost 7 bases, and 7 bases stayed unmatched. There are 14 residues in the CDR3. The CDR3 DNA reads as TGTGCCAGCAGTTCAGAGGGGGCGACGCAGCCCCAGCATTTT. Translating gives CASSSEGATQPQHF.

The chain employs TRBV5-1 and TRBJ2-7; D is possibly TRBD2 (6 bases). The germline V and J ends were trimmed by 0 bases and 6 bases, with 13 bases remaining between them. This CDR3 contains 14 residues. The germline V gene encodes CDR1 SGHRS and CDR2 YFSETQ. The DNA of the CDR3 is TGCGCCAGCAGCTTGGTGACTAGTCACCCCGAGCAGTACTTC. Its translation: CASSLVTSHPEQYF.